This T cell receptor (beta chain) was sequenced during a study of blood T cell repertoires in COVID-19. Per the germline V gene, CDR1 is ENHRY and CDR2 is SYGVKD. The CDR3 length is 14 residues. With 3 bases removed from V and 7 bases from J, the gap between germline ends came to 15 bases. In the source study's methods: Amplification from reference gene primers served as the basis for estimated nucleated cell counts. Sequencing was performed with immunoSEQ multiplex PCR; in TCRdb, only in-frame clones are kept and a portion is missing. The V and J calls and clone size are taken from that table; D and trimming were inferred from the DNA. The data contain about 250,000 clones, roughly 85% of them seen just once; the ten biggest clones take up 3% to 3.5%.

Input material: peripheral blood. The sequence came from a man aged 18 to 29 with active or convalescent COVID-19. V usage is TRBV10-3 and J usage is TRBJ1-2; D might be TRBD1 (6 bases). CDR3 bases: TGTGCCATCAGTGAACAGGGTTTCGCTCGTGGCTACACCTTC. Translating gives CAISEQGFARGYTF.